Described below is a single TCR beta chain sequence and its context. The antigen remains undetermined. The source of the sample is a study of T cell repertoires in cytomegalovirus infection. TCRdb called the reads again in MiXCR, with one record for every CDR3 protein. The profile shows about 890,000 distinct CDR3 sequences, about a third of them singletons. CDR3 length: 16 residues. V was trimmed by 0 bases and J by 3 bases, leaving 12 bases between them. CDR1 is MGHRA and CDR2 is YSYEKL in the germline V gene. The chain combines TRBV4-1 with TRBJ1-5, with D possibly matching TRBD1 (5 bases). The source was cultured CD8+ T cells from PBMCs, collected from culture after CMV antigen stimulation. The TCR comes from a human donor in good health (CMV status not recorded). Some clones in this sample may be carry-over from other donors' samples. DNA for the CDR3: TGCGCCAGCAGCCAAGACGGCAGGGCGTACAATCAGCCCCAGCATTTT. Encoded protein: CASSQDGRAYNQPQHF.